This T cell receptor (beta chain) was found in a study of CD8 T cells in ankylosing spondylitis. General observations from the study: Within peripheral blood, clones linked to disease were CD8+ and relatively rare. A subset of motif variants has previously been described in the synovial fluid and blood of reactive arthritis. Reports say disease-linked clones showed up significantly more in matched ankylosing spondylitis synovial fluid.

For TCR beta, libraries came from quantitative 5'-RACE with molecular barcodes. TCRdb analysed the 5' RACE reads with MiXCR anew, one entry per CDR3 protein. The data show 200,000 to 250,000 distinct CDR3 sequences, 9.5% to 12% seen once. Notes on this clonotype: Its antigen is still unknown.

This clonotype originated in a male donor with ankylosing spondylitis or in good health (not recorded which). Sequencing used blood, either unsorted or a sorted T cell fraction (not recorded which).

CDR3 nucleotide sequence: TGTGCCAGCAGCCAAATGGGTAGGGGACTCTACAATGAGCAGTTCTTC. It translates to CASSQMGRGLYNEQFF. This chain uses TRBV14 with TRBJ2-1; possibly TRBD2 for D (6 bases). The CDR3 spans 16 residues. V dropped 2 bases and J dropped 3 bases, with 14 bases sitting between them. The germline CDR1 and CDR2 sequences are SGHDN and FVKESK.